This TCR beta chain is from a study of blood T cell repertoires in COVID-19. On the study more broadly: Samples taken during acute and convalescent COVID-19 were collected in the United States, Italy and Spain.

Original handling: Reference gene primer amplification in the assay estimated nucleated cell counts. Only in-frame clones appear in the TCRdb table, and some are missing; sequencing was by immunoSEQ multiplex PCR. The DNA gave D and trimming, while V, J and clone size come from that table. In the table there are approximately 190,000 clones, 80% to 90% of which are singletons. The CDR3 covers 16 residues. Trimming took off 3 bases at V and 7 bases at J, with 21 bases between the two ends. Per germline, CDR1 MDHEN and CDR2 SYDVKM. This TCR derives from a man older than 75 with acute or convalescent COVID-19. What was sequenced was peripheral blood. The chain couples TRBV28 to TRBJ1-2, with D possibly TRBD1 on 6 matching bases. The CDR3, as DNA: TGTGCCAGCAGTTTTACAGGGACCCCTCTAAGGCCTGGCTACACCTTC. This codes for CASSFTGTPLRPGYTF.